The 7 T cell receptor beta chains in this list originate from one sample, sequenced in a study of T cells in Graves' hyperthyroidism and ophthalmopathy. Using RNA transcripts as the source, TCR beta CDR3 regions were amplified. First-round RT-PCR of the TCR CDR3 relied on the HTBI primer set. TCRdb fed the multiplex PCR reads into MiXCR, producing one record per CDR3 protein. Here the sample spans 370,000 or so distinct CDR3 sequences, 15% to 18% being singletons. The specimen sequenced was blood. Receptors originate from a woman in her late teens or twenties with Graves' hyperthyroidism that later progressed to Graves' ophthalmopathy.

The chain links TRBV28 to TRBJ1-5, with D possibly matching TRBD1 (5 bases). Germline CDR1 reads MDHEN; CDR2 reads SYDVKM. V was cut by 4 bases and J by 1 base, with 11 bases left in between. The CDR3 has 15 amino acids. The DNA of the CDR3 is TGTGCCAGCAGTTCCCGGACATCGAGCAATCAGCCCCAGCATTTT. Protein: CASSSRTSSNQPQHF.

About this clonotype itself: Being one base from a much bigger clone, this may be a read error. This chain connects TRBV20-1 to TRBJ2-7; 7 nucleotides agree with TRBD1. This CDR3 is 13 amino acids long. Germline values: CDR1 DFQATT, CDR2 SNEGSKA (reference sequence). V lost 3 bases, J lost 2 bases, and 4 bases stayed unmatched. CDR3 bases: TGCAGTGCTAGGGACAGGACGACCTACGAGCAGTACTTC. Protein: CSARDRTTYEQYF.

This clonotype was observed many times. This chain uses TRBV5-1 with TRBJ1-2; tentatively, D is TRBD1 (6 bases). The CDR3 is made up of 15 amino acids. Trimming removed 1 base from V and 8 bases from J, with 18 bases in between. Germline loops: CDR1 SGHRS, CDR2 YFSETQ. This CDR3 reads CASSLRIQGMRGYTF. The CDR3 coding sequence is TGCGCCAGCAGCTTGAGGATCCAGGGGATGAGGGGCTACACCTTC.

In its sample, this clonotype was seen many times. The chain joins TRBV28 to TRBJ2-5; 10 bases align to TRBD1. CDR1 and CDR2 from the germline V gene are MDHEN and SYDVKM. The CDR3 has 16 amino acids. Losses at the gene ends were 2 bases for V and 3 bases for J; bases not matched to a gene: 6. The CDR3 DNA reads as TGTGCCAGCAGTTTAGTCGCCGGACAGGGGGAAGAGACCCAGTACTTC. Its translation: CASSLVAGQGEETQYF.

The table lists this clonotype with a few counts. The chain uses TRBV20-1 and TRBJ1-2, with D possibly being TRBD1 (6 bases). The V gene's germline CDR1 is DFQATT and CDR2 SNEGSKA (reference sequence). The CDR3 has 12 residues. The CDR3 DNA is TGCAGAGACGGACAGATTTCCTATGGCTACACCTTC. This sequence encodes CRDGQISYGYTF.

This chain uses TRBV20-1 with TRBJ1-4; D is perhaps TRBD1 (6 bases). Deletions cut 3 bases from V and 4 bases from J, with 12 bases between. Germline V lookup: CDR1 DFQATT, CDR2 SNEGSKA (reference sequence). The CDR3 spans 14 residues. The CDR3 is CSASRTGSNEKLFF. The CDR3 DNA is TGCAGTGCTAGCCGAACAGGGAGTAATGAAAAACTGTTTTTT.

At least ten counts were recorded for this clonotype. The rearrangement links TRBV27 to TRBJ2-1; D gene uncertain. CDR3 length equals 14 residues. The germline V gene encodes CDR1 MNHEY and CDR2 SMNVEV (reference sequence). V gave up 6 bases and J gave up 5 bases, with 14 bases separating them. The CDR3 sequence: CASRGYGWDNEQFF. In nucleotides, the CDR3 is TGTGCCAGCAGGGGGTATGGTTGGGACAATGAGCAGTTCTTC.